The 4 T cell receptor beta chains presented below share a single source sample, sequenced in a study of T cells in narcolepsy. Assay: immunoSEQ multiplex PCR; the TCRdb copy retains only in-frame clones and omits some. Among some 34,000 clones, 70% to 85% were seen once, and the ten largest hold roughly 2.5%. The material sequenced was memory (CD45RA-) CD4+ T cells from blood. These receptors originate from a human donor in good health.

The V and J genes are TRBV30 and TRBJ1-3; the D gene is possibly TRBD1 (6 bases). The CDR3 runs to 12 residues. Germline V gene lookup returns CDR1 GTSNPN and CDR2 SVGIG (reference sequence). Trimming removed 5 bases from V and 4 bases from J, with 9 bases in between. CDR3 sequence: CAWAGQGNTIYF. CDR3 coding DNA: TGTGCCTGGGCGGGACAAGGAAACACCATATATTTT.

This clone is categorized as medium-sized. The rearrangement joins TRBV18 to TRBJ2-1; the match to TRBD2 covers 12 bases. This CDR3 has 14 residues. CDR1 is KGHSH, CDR2 LQKENI, per germline. Trimming took 3 bases from V and 10 from J; bases not matched to a gene: 4. The CDR3 nucleotides read TGTGCCAGCTCACCGGCGCTAGCGGGGGGGGAGCAGTTCTTC. Protein sequence: CASSPALAGGEQFF.

This clone was observed a handful of times. The V gene is TRBV6-5, the J gene TRBJ1-2; the match to TRBD1 covers 8 bases. V gave up 10 bases and J gave up 3 bases; unmatched junction bases: 7. The CDR3 length is 13 residues. Germline V lookup: CDR1 MNHEY, CDR2 SVGAGI. CDR3 residues: CATNPTGDYGYTF. DNA for the CDR3: TGTGCCACCAACCCGACAGGGGACTATGGCTACACCTTC.

This chain joins TRBV9 and TRBJ1-3; 11 bases map to TRBD1. J gave up 0 bases and V 3 bases, and 2 bases lay outside the gene matches. This CDR3 is built from 16 residues. Germline-derived CDR1 and CDR2 are SGDLS and YYNGEE. DNA for the CDR3: TGTGCCAGCAGCGCCGGGACAGGGGGCTCTGGAAACACCATATATTTT. Translation gives CASSAGTGGSGNTIYF.